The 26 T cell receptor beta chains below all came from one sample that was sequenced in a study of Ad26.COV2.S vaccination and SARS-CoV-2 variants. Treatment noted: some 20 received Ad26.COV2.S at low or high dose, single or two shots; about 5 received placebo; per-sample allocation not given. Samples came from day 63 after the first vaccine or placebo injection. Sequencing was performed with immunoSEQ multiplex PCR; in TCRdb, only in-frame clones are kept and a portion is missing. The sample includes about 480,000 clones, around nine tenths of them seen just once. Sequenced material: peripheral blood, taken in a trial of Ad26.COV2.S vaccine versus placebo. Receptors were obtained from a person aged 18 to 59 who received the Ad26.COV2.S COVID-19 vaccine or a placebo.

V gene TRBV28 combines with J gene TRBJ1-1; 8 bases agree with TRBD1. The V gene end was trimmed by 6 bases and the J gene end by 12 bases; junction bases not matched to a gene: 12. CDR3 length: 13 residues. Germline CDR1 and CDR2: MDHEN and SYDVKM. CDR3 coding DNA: TGTGCCAGCAGAACCCCGTTAACAGGGGGTACTTTCTTT. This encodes CASRTPLTGGTFF.

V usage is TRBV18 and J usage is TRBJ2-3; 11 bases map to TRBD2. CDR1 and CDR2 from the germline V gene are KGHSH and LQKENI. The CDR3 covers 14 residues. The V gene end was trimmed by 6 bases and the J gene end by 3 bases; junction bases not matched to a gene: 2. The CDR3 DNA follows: TGTGCCAGCTCCCTAGCGGGAGGTACAGATACGCAGTATTTT. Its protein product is CASSLAGGTDTQYF.

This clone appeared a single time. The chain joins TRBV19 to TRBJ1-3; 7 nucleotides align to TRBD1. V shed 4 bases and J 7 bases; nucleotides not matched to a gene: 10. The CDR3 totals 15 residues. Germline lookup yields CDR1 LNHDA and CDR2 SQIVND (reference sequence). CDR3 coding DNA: TGTGCCAGTAGTACGCGACAGGGCAAGCGGAACACCATATATTTT. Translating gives CASSTRQGKRNTIYF.

The CDR3 loop is CATSRGGGGDTDTQYF. For the CDR3, the DNA is TGTGCCACCAGCAGAGGAGGTGGAGGGGACACAGATACGCAGTATTTT. V usage is TRBV15 and J usage is TRBJ2-3; TRBD2 is a possible D gene (6 bases). Germline loops: CDR1 LNHNV, CDR2 YYDKDF (reference sequence). This CDR3 comprises 16 residues. V was shortened by 1 base and J by 2 bases, with 13 bases between the two germline ends.

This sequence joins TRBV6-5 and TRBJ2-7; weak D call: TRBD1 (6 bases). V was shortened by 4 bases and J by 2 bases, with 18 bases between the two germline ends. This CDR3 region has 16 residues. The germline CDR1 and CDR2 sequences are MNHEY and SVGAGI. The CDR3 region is CASSLETGLKTYEQYF. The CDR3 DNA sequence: TGTGCCAGCAGTTTGGAGACAGGCCTTAAAACCTACGAGCAGTACTTC.

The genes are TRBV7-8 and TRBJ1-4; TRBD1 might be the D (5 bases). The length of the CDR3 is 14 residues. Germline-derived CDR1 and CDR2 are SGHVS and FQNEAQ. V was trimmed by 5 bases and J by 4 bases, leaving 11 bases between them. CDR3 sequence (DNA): TGTGCCAGCAGCGGGGCGCGGATTAATGAAAAACTGTTTTTT. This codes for CASSGARINEKLFF.

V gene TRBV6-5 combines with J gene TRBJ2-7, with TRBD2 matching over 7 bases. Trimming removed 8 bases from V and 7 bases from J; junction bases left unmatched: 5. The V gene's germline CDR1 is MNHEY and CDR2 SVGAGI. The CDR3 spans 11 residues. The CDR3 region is CASAGVREQYF. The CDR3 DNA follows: TGTGCCAGCGCGGGAGTACGGGAGCAGTACTTC.

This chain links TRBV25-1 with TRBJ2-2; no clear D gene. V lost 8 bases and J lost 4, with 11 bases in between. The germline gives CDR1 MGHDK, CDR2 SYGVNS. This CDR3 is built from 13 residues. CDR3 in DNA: TGTGCCAGCTGGTCCACAATCACCGGGGAGCTGTTTTTT. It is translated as CASWSTITGELFF.

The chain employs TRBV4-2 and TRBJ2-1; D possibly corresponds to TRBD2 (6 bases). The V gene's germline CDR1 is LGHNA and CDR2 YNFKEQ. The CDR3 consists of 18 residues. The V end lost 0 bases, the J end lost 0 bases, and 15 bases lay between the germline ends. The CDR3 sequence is CASSQDPPGGISYNEQFF. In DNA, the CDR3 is TGTGCCAGCAGCCAAGATCCCCCTGGCGGGATCTCCTACAATGAGCAGTTCTTC.

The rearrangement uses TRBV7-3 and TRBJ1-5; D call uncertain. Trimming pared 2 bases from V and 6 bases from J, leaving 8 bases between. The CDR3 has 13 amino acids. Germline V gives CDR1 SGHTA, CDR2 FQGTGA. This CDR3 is CASSLVAGQPQHF. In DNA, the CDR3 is TGTGCCAGCAGCTTAGTCGCTGGTCAGCCCCAGCATTTT.

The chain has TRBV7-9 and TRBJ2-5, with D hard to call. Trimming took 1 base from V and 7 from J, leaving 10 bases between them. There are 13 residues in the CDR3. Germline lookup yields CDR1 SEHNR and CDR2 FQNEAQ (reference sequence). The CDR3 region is CASSLEERGTQYF. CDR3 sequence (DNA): TGTGCCAGCAGCTTAGAAGAGCGCGGGACCCAGTACTTC.

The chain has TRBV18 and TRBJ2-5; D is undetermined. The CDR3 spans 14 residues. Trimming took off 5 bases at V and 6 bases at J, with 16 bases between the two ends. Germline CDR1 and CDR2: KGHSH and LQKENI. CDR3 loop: CASSARFPDQTQYF. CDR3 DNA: TGTGCCAGCTCAGCAAGATTCCCTGATCAGACCCAGTACTTC.

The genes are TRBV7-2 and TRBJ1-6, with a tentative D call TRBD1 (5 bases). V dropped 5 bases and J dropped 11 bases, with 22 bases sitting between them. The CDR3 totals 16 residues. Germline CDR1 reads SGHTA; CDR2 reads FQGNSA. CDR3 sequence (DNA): TGTGCCAGCAGCCCCTCGGGCAGGGAGCGGAGCGCACCCCTCCACTTT. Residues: CASSPSGRERSAPLHF.

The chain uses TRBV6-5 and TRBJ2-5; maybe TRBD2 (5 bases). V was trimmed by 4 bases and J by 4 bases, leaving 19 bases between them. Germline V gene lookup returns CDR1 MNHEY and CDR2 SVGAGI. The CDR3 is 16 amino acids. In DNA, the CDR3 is TGTGCCAGCAGTTGGATTCGAGGTGCCGGGATAGAGACCCAGTACTTC. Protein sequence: CASSWIRGAGIETQYF.

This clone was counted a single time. The CDR3 sequence: CASSSTRGRGSIYEQYF. The CDR3 DNA reads TGTGCCAGCAGCTCAACGCGAGGGAGGGGCTCCATTTACGAGCAGTACTTC. This chain uses TRBV7-8 with TRBJ2-7; 7 bases map to TRBD2. V lost 4 bases to trimming and J lost 4 bases; unmatched junction nucleotides: 16. The germline gives CDR1 SGHVS, CDR2 FQNEAQ. The CDR3 has 17 residues.

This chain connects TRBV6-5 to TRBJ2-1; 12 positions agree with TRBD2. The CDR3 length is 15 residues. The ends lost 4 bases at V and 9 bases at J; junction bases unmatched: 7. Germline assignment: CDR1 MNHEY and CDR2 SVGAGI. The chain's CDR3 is CASSSLAGGGGEQFF. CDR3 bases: TGTGCCAGCAGTTCACTAGCGGGAGGTGGGGGTGAGCAGTTCTTC.

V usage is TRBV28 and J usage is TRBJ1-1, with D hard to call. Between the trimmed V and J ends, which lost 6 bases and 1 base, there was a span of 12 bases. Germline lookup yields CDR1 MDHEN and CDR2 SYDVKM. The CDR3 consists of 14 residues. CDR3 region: CASSRGTENTEAFF. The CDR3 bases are TGTGCCAGCAGCCGGGGAACAGAGAACACTGAAGCTTTCTTT.

CDR3 loop: CASSVYSAGETQYF. DNA of the CDR3: TGTGCCAGTAGTGTCTACTCGGCCGGAGAGACCCAGTACTTC. The genes are TRBV19 and TRBJ2-5, with no clear D. This CDR3 contains 14 residues. In germline, CDR1 is LNHDA, CDR2 SQIVND (reference sequence). Trimming left V 5 bases short and J 4 bases short, with 14 bases between.

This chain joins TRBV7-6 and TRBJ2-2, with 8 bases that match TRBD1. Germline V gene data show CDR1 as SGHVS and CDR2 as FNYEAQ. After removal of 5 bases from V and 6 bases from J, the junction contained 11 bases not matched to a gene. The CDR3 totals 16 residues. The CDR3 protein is CASSPLQGAAPGELFF. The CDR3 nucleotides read TGTGCCAGCAGCCCTCTCCAGGGGGCGGCCCCCGGGGAGCTGTTTTTT. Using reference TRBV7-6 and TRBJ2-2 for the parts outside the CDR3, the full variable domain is GAGVSQSPRYKVTKRGQDVALRCDPISGHVSLYWYRQALGQGPEFLTYFNYEAQQDKSGLPNDRFSAERPEGSISTLTIQRTEQRDSAMYRCASSPLQGAAPGELFFGEGSRLTVL.

This chain's CDR3 is CASRGTTYEQYF. CDR3 nucleotides: TGTGCCAGTAGGGGGACGACCTACGAGCAGTACTTC. The chain carries TRBV19 and TRBJ2-7; D is tentatively TRBD1 or TRBD2 (5 bases each). This CDR3 spans 12 amino acids. Germline V lookup: CDR1 LNHDA, CDR2 SQIVND (reference sequence). The ends were cut back, 6 bases at V and 2 bases at J, with 8 bases in the middle.

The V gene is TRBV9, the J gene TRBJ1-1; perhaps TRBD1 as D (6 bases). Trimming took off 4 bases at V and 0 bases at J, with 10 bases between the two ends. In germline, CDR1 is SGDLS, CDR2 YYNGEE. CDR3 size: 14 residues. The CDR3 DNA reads TGTGCCAGCAGCCAGGGGTCGTTGAACACTGAAGCTTTCTTT. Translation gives CASSQGSLNTEAFF.

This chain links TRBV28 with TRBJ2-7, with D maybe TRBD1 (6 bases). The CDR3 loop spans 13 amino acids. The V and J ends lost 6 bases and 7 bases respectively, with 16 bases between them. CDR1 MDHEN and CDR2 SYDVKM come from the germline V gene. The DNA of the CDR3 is TGTGCCAGCAGCCCTCACGTGACAGGAGAGCAGTACTTC. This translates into CASSPHVTGEQYF.

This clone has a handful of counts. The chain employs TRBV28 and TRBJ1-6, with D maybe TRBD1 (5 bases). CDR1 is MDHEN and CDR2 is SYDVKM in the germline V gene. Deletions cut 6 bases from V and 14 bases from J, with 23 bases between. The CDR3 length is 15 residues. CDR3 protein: CASSSPGGTLGSLHF. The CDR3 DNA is TGTGCCAGCAGCTCCCCGGGGGGGACTCTCGGATCCCTCCACTTT.

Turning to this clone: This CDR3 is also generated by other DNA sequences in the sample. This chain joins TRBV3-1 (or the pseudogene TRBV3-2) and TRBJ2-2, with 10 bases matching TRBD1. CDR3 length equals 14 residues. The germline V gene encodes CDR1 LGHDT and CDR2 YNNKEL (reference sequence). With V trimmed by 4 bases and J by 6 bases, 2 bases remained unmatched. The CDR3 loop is CASSLGQGAGELFF. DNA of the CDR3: TGTGCCAGCAGCCTTGGACAGGGGGCCGGGGAGCTGTTTTTT.

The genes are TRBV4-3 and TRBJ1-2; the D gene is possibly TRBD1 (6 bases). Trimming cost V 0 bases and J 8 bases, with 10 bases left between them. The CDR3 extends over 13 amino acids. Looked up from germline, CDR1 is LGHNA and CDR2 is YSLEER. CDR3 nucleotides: TGCGCCAGCAGCCAAGATGGGGGCAGGGGCTACACCTTC. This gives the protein CASSQDGGRGYTF.

The CDR3 DNA is TGCAGCGCCGCAGGGGCGAACACTGAAGCTTTCTTT. This encodes CSAAGANTEAFF. V is TRBV29-1 and J is TRBJ1-1, with a tentative D call TRBD1 (6 bases). V was cut by 7 bases and J by 1 base, with 10 bases left in between. Germline CDR1 and CDR2: SQVTM and ANQGSEA. The CDR3 loop spans 12 amino acids.